This TCR beta chain was recovered during a study of shared clonotypes between healthy human individuals. Study-wide results and caveats: In this cohort, only blood was sampled, and tissue repertoires likely differ. Clonotypes shared by all four donors outscored non-shared clonotypes in generation probability. Some naive CD4 clonotypes, around 4.7%, turned up in common across several donors.

Comments on this clone: Its antigen is not identified.

Assay: immunoSEQ multiplex PCR; the TCRdb copy retains only in-frame clones and omits some. This repertoire shows about 580,000 clones, 95% to 98% found once; its top ten account for 0.3%. As defined, naive CD8 cells were CD45RO-negative and positively selected for CCR7, with terminally differentiated effector memory CD45RA+ cells excluded. The CDR3 is made up of 18 amino acids. The V gene's germline CDR1 is LGHNA and CDR2 YSLEER. Trimming pared 3 bases from V and 1 base from J, leaving 22 bases between. This rearrangement joins TRBV4-3 to TRBJ2-7; perhaps TRBD1 as D (6 bases). Sequences were obtained from naive CD8+ T cells sorted from blood. The receptor comes from a man younger than 45 in good health. In DNA form, the CDR3 reads TGCGCCAGCAGCCAGGTGCTTGGGGGCGCGGAACTTTCCTACGAGCAGTACTTC. This sequence encodes CASSQVLGGAELSYEQYF.